Listed here are 28 T cell receptor beta chains from one sample, sequenced in a study of cytomegalovirus exposure and HLA in healthy donors. The study ran its PCR with 60 Vbeta and 13 Jbeta primers. The protocol was immunoSEQ multiplex PCR, while the TCRdb copy is restricted to in-frame clones and leaves out a portion. The clone table shows some 200,000 clones, with the ten largest holding more than 0.95%. Sample: PBMCs. These receptors all stem from a girl aged 2 to 10 in good health and CMV-seropositive.

The gene calls are TRBV27 and TRBJ2-7; TRBD2 aligns across 11 bases. CDR3 length: 16 residues. Germline V gene sequence: CDR1 MNHEY, CDR2 SMNVEV (reference sequence). V trimming: 3 bases; J trimming: 4 bases; junction bases outside the gene matches: 8. CDR3 loop: CASSLFVAGGHYEQYF. CDR3 bases: TGTGCCAGCAGTTTGTTCGTAGCGGGAGGGCATTACGAGCAGTACTTC.

This chain connects TRBV5-1 to TRBJ2-3, with 8 bases identical to TRBD2. This CDR3 contains 17 residues. Germline V gene sequence: CDR1 SGHRS, CDR2 YFSETQ. The V gene end was trimmed by 5 bases and the J gene end by 2 bases; junction bases not matched to a gene: 13. The CDR3 protein is CASSLGPQLADTDTQYF. DNA of the CDR3: TGCGCCAGCAGTCTAGGGCCCCAACTAGCGGACACAGATACGCAGTATTTT.

The V call is TRBV28, the J call TRBJ1-1; no clear D. CDR1 and CDR2 from the germline V gene are MDHEN and SYDVKM. V was clipped by 3 bases and J by 6 bases, with 8 bases between them. This CDR3 contains 12 residues. CDR3 amino acids: CASSLGVAEAFF. The CDR3, as DNA: TGTGCCAGCAGTTTGGGCGTCGCTGAAGCTTTCTTT. Together with reference TRBV28 and TRBJ1-1, the CDR3 gives the full variable domain: DVKVTQSSRYLVKRTGEKVFLECVQDMDHENMFWYRQDPGLGLRLIYFSYDVKMKEKGDIPEGYSVSREKKERFSLILESASTNQTSMYLCASSLGVAEAFFGQGTRLTVV.

The rearrangement links TRBV5-1 to TRBJ2-7, with 8 bases that match TRBD1. With V trimmed by 2 bases and J by 4 bases, 5 bases remained unmatched. The CDR3 loop spans 14 amino acids. Germline V gene sequence: CDR1 SGHRS, CDR2 YFSETQ. CDR3 coding DNA: TGCGCCAGCAGCTTCGGGACAGGATCGTACGAGCAGTACTTC. Translating gives CASSFGTGSYEQYF.

The chain employs TRBV7-8 and TRBJ2-3; D perhaps matches TRBD2 (5 bases). The germline gives CDR1 SGHVS, CDR2 FQNEAQ. V lost 2 bases and J lost 2, with 11 bases in between. CDR3 length: 15 residues. The CDR3 sequence: CASSLLRLNTDTQYF. The CDR3 bases are TGTGCCAGCAGCTTACTCAGACTAAACACAGATACGCAGTATTTT.

The V call is TRBV10-1, the J call TRBJ2-7; 10 positions agree with TRBD2. V lost 6 bases, J lost 7 bases, and 6 bases stayed unmatched. The CDR3 covers 13 residues. Per germline, CDR1 WNHNN and CDR2 SYGVQD (reference sequence). CDR3 in DNA: TGCGCCAGCAGACCTAGCGGGAGTAGTGAGCAGTACTTC. It yields the protein CASRPSGSSEQYF.

The rearrangement uses TRBV7-3 and TRBJ1-2; TRBD1 might be the D (6 bases). Per the germline V gene, CDR1 is SGHTA and CDR2 is FQGTGA. This CDR3 has 16 residues. Trimming took off 5 bases at V and 5 bases at J, with 21 bases between the two ends. CDR3 loop: CASSPGQRPIGYGYTF. The CDR3 DNA sequence: TGTGCCAGCAGCCCGGGACAACGCCCAATTGGTTATGGCTACACCTTC.

The genes are TRBV2 and TRBJ1-1, with D unresolved. V was clipped by 5 bases and J by 1 base, with 5 bases between them. In germline, CDR1 is SNHLY, CDR2 FYNNEI. This CDR3 is 12 amino acids long. Here the CDR3 DNA reads TGTGCCAGCAGTTCAGAGAACACTGAAGCTTTCTTT. This sequence encodes CASSSENTEAFF.

Concerning this clone itself: The germline gene is not matched at one end of the junction; a read error may be the cause. The chain recombines TRBV7-3 with TRBJ2-7, with D possibly TRBD2 on 5 matching bases. CDR1 SGHTA and CDR2 FQGTGA come from the germline V gene. This CDR3 comprises 17 residues. The CDR3 region has the DNA TGTGCCGGCAGCTTAGACGAGTTGACGGGGTCGCCTGGCGAGCAGTACTTC. This encodes CAGSLDELTGSPGEQYF.

The chain carries TRBV30 and TRBJ2-1; D is undetermined. Germline CDR1 and CDR2: GTSNPN and SVGIG (reference sequence). Deletions cut 1 base from V and 5 bases from J, with 9 bases between. The CDR3 sequence is 13 residues long. In nucleotides, the CDR3 is TGTGCCTGGAGTGCCGAACTGAACAATGAGCAGTTCTTC. Translated, it gives CAWSAELNNEQFF.

The chain employs TRBV2 and TRBJ1-2, with a tentative D call TRBD1 (5 bases). Germline V lookup: CDR1 SNHLY, CDR2 FYNNEI. The CDR3 has 11 amino acids. V lost 7 bases and J 6 bases, leaving 9 bases between the germline ends. CDR3 bases: TGTGCCAGCACAGGGCAAAATGGCTACACCTTC. This sequence encodes CASTGQNGYTF.

As DNA, the CDR3 is TGTGCCACCTCCATGAGTAAACAGTACTTC. Translation gives CATSMSKQYF. The chain carries TRBV28 and TRBJ2-7; D remains ambiguous. V was shortened by 10 bases and J by 10 bases, with 14 bases between the two germline ends. Germline V gives CDR1 MDHEN, CDR2 SYDVKM. The CDR3 has 10 amino acids.

The J gene is TRBJ1-2, the V gene TRBV27, with D perhaps matching TRBD1 (5 bases). Trimming pared 8 bases from V and 4 bases from J, leaving 14 bases between. Germline CDR1 and CDR2: MNHEY and SMNVEV (reference sequence). The CDR3 runs to 13 residues. The CDR3 bases are TGTGCCAGCGGCTGGGCAGACAGCTATGGCTACACCTTC. Amino acid sequence: CASGWADSYGYTF.

The genes are TRBV28 and TRBJ2-7; D is possibly TRBD2 (5 bases). The CDR3 has 15 amino acids. The germline CDR1 and CDR2 sequences are MDHEN and SYDVKM. Trimming removed 1 base from V and 0 bases from J, with 10 bases in between. CDR3 in amino acids: CASSLSGVSSYEQYF. CDR3 in DNA: TGTGCCAGCAGTTTATCCGGGGTGAGCTCCTACGAGCAGTACTTC. The variable domain in full, completed from reference TRBV28 and TRBJ2-7, reads DVKVTQSSRYLVKRTGEKVFLECVQDMDHENMFWYRQDPGLGLRLIYFSYDVKMKEKGDIPEGYSVSREKKERFSLILESASTNQTSMYLCASSLSGVSSYEQYFGPGTRLTVT.

The chain has TRBV14 and TRBJ1-1; no clear D gene. Germline V gene lookup returns CDR1 SGHDN and CDR2 FVKESK. V lost 0 bases, J lost 1 base, and 9 bases lay in between. The CDR3 extends over 15 amino acids. The CDR3 region has the DNA TGTGCCAGCAGCCAAGAACTGGAGCAGAACACTGAAGCTTTCTTT. Translated, it gives CASSQELEQNTEAFF.

The chain has TRBV27 and TRBJ2-1, with 8 bases aligning to TRBD2. The germline gives CDR1 MNHEY, CDR2 SMNVEV (reference sequence). CDR3 length equals 14 residues. With 6 bases clipped from V and 3 bases from J, the junction kept 4 bases outside the gene matches. CDR3 protein: CASSAGTSYNEQFF. CDR3 in DNA: TGTGCCAGCAGCGCCGGGACTAGCTACAATGAGCAGTTCTTC.

The chain combines TRBV19 with TRBJ1-1; 8 bases map to TRBD1. The junction had 4 bases not matched to a gene; V was cut back by 3 bases and J by 1 base. The germline CDR1 and CDR2 sequences are LNHDA and SQIVND (reference sequence). The length of the CDR3 is 15 residues. The CDR3 region has the DNA TGTGCCAGTAGTATCCCTACAGGGGGGAACACTGAAGCTTTCTTT. This sequence encodes CASSIPTGGNTEAFF.

The rearrangement joins TRBV6-1 to TRBJ1-5; 7 bases align to TRBD1. Germline V lookup: CDR1 MNHNS, CDR2 SASEGT. The CDR3 has 15 residues. The junction had 6 bases not matched to a gene; V was cut back by 1 base and J by 6 bases. CDR3 sequence: CASSEGGGSGQPQHF. In DNA form, the CDR3 reads TGTGCCAGCAGTGAAGGAGGGGGCAGTGGTCAGCCCCAGCATTTT.

V and J are TRBV18 and TRBJ1-5, with a possible D match to TRBD1 (6 bases). V lost 0 bases to trimming and J lost 5 bases, with 11 bases between them. The CDR3 covers 15 residues. CDR1 is KGHSH and CDR2 is LQKENI in the germline V gene. CDR3 loop: CASSPPGGLDQPQHF. The CDR3 DNA sequence: TGTGCCAGCTCACCACCGGGGGGGCTGGATCAGCCCCAGCATTTT. Using reference TRBV18 and TRBJ1-5 for the parts outside the CDR3, the full variable domain is NAGVMQNPRHLVRRRGQEARLRCSPMKGHSHVYWYRQLPEEGLKFMVYLQKENIIDESGMPKERFSAEFPKEGPSILRIQQVVRGDSAAYFCASSPPGGLDQPQHFGDGTRLSIL.

The chain couples TRBV11-2 to TRBJ2-1; D possibly corresponds to TRBD2 (6 bases). CDR3 length equals 15 residues. The germline V gene encodes CDR1 SGHAT and CDR2 FQNNGV. Trimming took off 5 bases at V and 0 bases at J, with 11 bases between the two ends. CDR3 nucleotides: TGTGCCAGCAGCGGGGACTTCAGCTCCTACAATGAGCAGTTCTTC. Its translation: CASSGDFSSYNEQFF.

The CDR3 DNA follows: TGTGCCAGCAGCCAAGATAGACCCCTAGCGGGGTTATACAATGAGCAGTTCTTC. This translates into CASSQDRPLAGLYNEQFF. The V call is TRBV14, the J call TRBJ2-1; 9 nucleotides match TRBD2. The trim removed 0 bases at V and 4 bases at J, leaving 10 bases unmatched. This CDR3 region has 18 residues. Germline V gene sequence: CDR1 SGHDN, CDR2 FVKESK.

The J gene is TRBJ2-3, the V gene TRBV28; weak D call: TRBD2 (5 bases). V was shortened by 3 bases and J by 0 bases, with 13 bases between the two germline ends. The CDR3 extends over 16 amino acids. The germline gives CDR1 MDHEN, CDR2 SYDVKM. The CDR3 here is CASSFFGRDSTDTQYF. The CDR3 DNA reads TGTGCCAGCAGTTTCTTCGGACGGGATAGCACAGATACGCAGTATTTT.

The chain links TRBV28 to TRBJ1-1; D gene ambiguous. The CDR3 runs to 12 residues. Between the trimmed V and J ends, which lost 3 bases and 10 bases, there was a span of 12 bases. Germline V gene data show CDR1 as MDHEN and CDR2 as SYDVKM. CDR3 loop: CASSLLAGGAFF. CDR3 DNA: TGTGCCAGCAGTTTGTTGGCGGGTGGAGCTTTCTTT.

CDR3 sequence (DNA): TGTGCCAGCAGTGGAGCGTCCACTGAAGCTTTCTTT. This codes for CASSGASTEAFF. This chain joins TRBV25-1 and TRBJ1-1; D unclear. Germline V gene sequence: CDR1 MGHDK, CDR2 SYGVNS. This CDR3 has 12 amino acids. V was cut by 4 bases and J by 4 bases, with 7 bases left in between.

In regard to this clone: A junction boundary mismatches the germline segment, possibly from a read error. The chain joins TRBV19 to TRBJ2-7; a weak D match, TRBD1 (6 bases). CDR3 size: 14 residues. Germline assignment: CDR1 LNHDA and CDR2 SQIVND (reference sequence). CDR3 in amino acids: CRRTKSGVAYEQYF. The DNA of the CDR3 is TGCCGGAGGACCAAGTCAGGGGTGGCCTACGAGCAGTACTTC.

The chain combines TRBV30 with TRBJ2-3; 7 bases map to TRBD2. Germline CDR1 and CDR2: GTSNPN and SVGIG (reference sequence). V shed 4 bases, J shed 1 base, and the junction held 5 bases outside the gene matches. CDR3 length equals 14 residues. The chain's CDR3 is CAWNWAGGTDTQYF. CDR3 coding DNA: TGTGCCTGGAATTGGGCGGGAGGCACAGATACGCAGTATTTT.

DNA of the CDR3: TGTGCCACCAGAGTCGCCGGGGTTAGCACTGAAGCTTTCTTT. Protein sequence: CATRVAGVSTEAFF. The rearrangement links TRBV19 to TRBJ1-1, with D uncertain. Germline V lookup: CDR1 LNHDA, CDR2 SQIVND (reference sequence). CDR3 size: 14 residues. The V end was cut by 10 bases, the J end by 4 bases, with 19 bases between.

The rearrangement links TRBV28 to TRBJ2-7; 9 nucleotides align to TRBD2. The length of the CDR3 is 16 residues. Germline CDR1 reads MDHEN; CDR2 reads SYDVKM. V trimming: 8 bases; J trimming: 7 bases; junction bases outside the gene matches: 18. The DNA for the CDR3 is TGTGCCAGCGCCGACTCCGGTGTGGCGGGAGGGCATGAGCAGTACTTC. This translates into CASADSGVAGGHEQYF. Full variable domain (rest looked up from reference TRBV28 and TRBJ2-7): DVKVTQSSRYLVKRTGEKVFLECVQDMDHENMFWYRQDPGLGLRLIYFSYDVKMKEKGDIPEGYSVSREKKERFSLILESASTNQTSMYLCASADSGVAGGHEQYFGPGTRLTVT.